This T cell receptor beta chain was obtained from a study of blood T cell repertoires in COVID-19. Study-wide background: From the United States, Italy and Spain came samples of acute and convalescent COVID-19.

Per the original methods: It was from reference gene primer amplification that nucleated cell counts were estimated. Sequencing used immunoSEQ multiplex PCR; TCRdb keeps in-frame clones, though not all of them. The V and J calls and clone size come from that table; D and trimming were worked out from the DNA. The repertoire consists of about 310,000 clones, with around 89% occurring once and the leading ten covering over 9%. The ends were cut back, 1 base at V and 4 bases at J, with 13 bases in the middle. There are 15 residues in the CDR3. CDR1 is LGHDT, CDR2 YNNKEL, per germline (reference sequence). Recovery meant two consecutive negative NP/OP PCR tests, professional clearance, or resolved symptoms.

Specimen: PBMCs or T cells enriched from blood (not recorded which). The sequence came from a woman between 40 and 55 years old who had recovered from COVID-19. J is TRBJ1-2 and V is TRBV3-1 (or the pseudogene TRBV3-2), with no clear D. CDR3 nucleotides: TGTGCCAGCAGCCAAGGGGCAGAGGGTAGCTATGGCTACACCTTC. Its protein is CASSQGAEGSYGYTF.